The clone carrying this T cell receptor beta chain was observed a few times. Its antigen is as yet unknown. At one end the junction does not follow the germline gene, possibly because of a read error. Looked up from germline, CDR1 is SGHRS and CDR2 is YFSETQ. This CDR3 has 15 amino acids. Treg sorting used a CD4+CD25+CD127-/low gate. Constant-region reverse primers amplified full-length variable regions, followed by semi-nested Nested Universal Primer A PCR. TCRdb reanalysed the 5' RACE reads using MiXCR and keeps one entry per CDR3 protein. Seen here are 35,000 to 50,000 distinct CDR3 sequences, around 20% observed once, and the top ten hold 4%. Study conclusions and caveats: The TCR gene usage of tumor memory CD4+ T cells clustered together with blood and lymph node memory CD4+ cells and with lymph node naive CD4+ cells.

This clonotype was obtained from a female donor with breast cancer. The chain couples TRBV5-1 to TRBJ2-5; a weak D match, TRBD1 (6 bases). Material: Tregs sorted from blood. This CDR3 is CAGSLVGQYQETQYF. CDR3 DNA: TGCGCCGGCAGCTTGGTTGGACAGTACCAAGAGACCCAGTACTTC.